Each of the 28 T cell receptor beta chains below was sequenced from the same sample in a study of blood T cells in healthy people across ages. With a J-beta primer mix and a sample-barcoded 5' primer, a second PCR ran about 7 to 11 cycles. TCRdb re-called the 5' RACE reads with MiXCR, one entry per CDR3 protein. The sample carries 750,000 or so distinct CDR3 sequences, 20% to 25% recorded once. The sample was also linked to a second study, of T cells of mothers and their children.

Sequencing was done on a sample of blood. The origin of the receptors is a boy between 10 and 17 years old in good health.

This clonotype was detected a few times. The chain carries TRBV11-2 and TRBJ2-5; 10 nucleotides align to TRBD2. This CDR3 spans 17 amino acids. V lost 4 bases, J lost 2 bases, and 10 bases stayed unmatched. Germline V gene sequence: CDR1 SGHAT, CDR2 FQNNGV. CDR3 DNA sequence: TGTGCCAGCAGCTCGCGTTCGGGACTAGCGCCTCAAGAGACCCAGTACTTC. Encoded protein: CASSSRSGLAPQETQYF.

The genes are TRBV20-1 and TRBJ2-5; D is possibly TRBD2 (6 bases). Germline lookup yields CDR1 DFQATT and CDR2 SNEGSKA (reference sequence). Between the trimmed V and J ends, which lost 6 bases and 4 bases, there was a span of 15 bases. The CDR3 is 13 amino acids. This CDR3 is CSAFRDSRETQYF. Written as DNA, the CDR3 is TGCAGTGCCTTCAGGGACTCCAGAGAGACCCAGTACTTC.

CDR3 coding DNA: TGCAGTGCTAGAATCACAGGCCTACGAAACACCGGGGAGCTGTTTTTT. It encodes CSARITGLRNTGELFF. The rearrangement joins TRBV20-1 to TRBJ2-2; D perhaps matches TRBD1 (5 bases). Germline values: CDR1 DFQATT, CDR2 SNEGSKA (reference sequence). V lost 2 bases and J lost 2, with 15 bases in between. The CDR3 is 16 residues long.

There are a few counts of this clonotype. This chain joins TRBV24-1 and TRBJ2-2; D gene unclear. The CDR3 is 15 residues long. Germline lookup yields CDR1 KGHDR and CDR2 SFDVKD. Trimming cost V 1 base and J 0 bases, with 5 bases left between them. The DNA of the CDR3 is TGTGCCACCAGTGATTTCCCGACGAACACCGGGGAGCTGTTTTTT. It is translated as CATSDFPTNTGELFF.

This clonotype was recorded only once. The gene calls are TRBV7-2 and TRBJ1-6; D gene unclear. CDR3 length: 13 residues. Per the germline V gene, CDR1 is SGHTA and CDR2 is FQGNSA. The V gene lost 5 bases and the J gene lost 6 bases, with 8 bases spanning the gap. CDR3: CASSPYLNSPLHF. Here the CDR3 DNA reads TGTGCCAGCAGCCCATACCTTAATTCACCCCTCCACTTT.

The V and J genes are TRBV6-5 and TRBJ1-2, with TRBD1 matching 7 bases. Germline CDR1 and CDR2: MNHEY and SVGAGI. CDR3 size: 13 residues. V shed 5 bases and J 6 bases; nucleotides not matched to a gene: 6. The CDR3 sequence is CASSQTGIHGYTF. The CDR3 nucleotides read TGTGCCAGCAGTCAGACAGGGATCCATGGCTACACCTTC.

This clonotype was detected only a few times. This sequence joins TRBV20-1 and TRBJ2-1, with 11 bases identical to TRBD2. There are 16 residues in the CDR3. Germline values: CDR1 DFQATT, CDR2 SNEGSKA (reference sequence). Trimming took 3 bases from V and 3 from J; bases not matched to a gene: 7. This CDR3 is CSARGTSGRDYNEQFF. Written as DNA, the CDR3 is TGCAGTGCTAGGGGGACTAGCGGACGCGACTACAATGAGCAGTTCTTC.

The CDR3 DNA reads as TGTGCCAGCAGCCCCAGGGCAGGGAGCAATCAGCCCCAGCATTTT. Translated, it gives CASSPRAGSNQPQHF. This chain uses TRBV7-6 with TRBJ1-5, with D perhaps TRBD1 (5 bases). The V gene lost 5 bases and the J gene lost 1 base, with 12 bases spanning the gap. Germline CDR1 is SGHVS and CDR2 is FNYEAQ. The CDR3 covers 15 residues.

This rearrangement joins TRBV6-1 to TRBJ2-1, with 8 bases matching TRBD2. The germline gives CDR1 MNHNS, CDR2 SASEGT. This CDR3 comprises 13 residues. The junction had 6 bases not matched to a gene; V was cut back by 5 bases and J by 9 bases. This CDR3 is CASSQIAGTEQFF. Written as DNA, the CDR3 is TGTGCCAGCAGTCAAATAGCGGGAACTGAGCAGTTCTTC.

This clonotype came up a few times. V is TRBV12-3 or TRBV12-4 and J is TRBJ2-3; D is uncertain. Trimming removed 3 bases at V and 9 bases at J, with 16 bases between. CDR3 length equals 14 residues. As DNA, the CDR3 is TGTGCCAGCAGTTTTGAGTTTACCGAAGCCACGCAGTATTTT. Translation: CASSFEFTEATQYF.

In its sample, this clonotype was seen a few times. The V and J genes are TRBV27 and TRBJ1-4; possibly TRBD1 for D (6 bases). The CDR3 contains 13 residues. Germline loops: CDR1 MNHEY, CDR2 SMNVEV (reference sequence). The V end was cut by 2 bases, the J end by 11 bases, with 12 bases between. CDR3 region: CASSLGSGAKLFF. In DNA, the CDR3 is TGTGCCAGCAGTTTAGGATCAGGGGCGAAACTGTTTTTT.

The gene calls are TRBV7-9 and TRBJ2-1; the D gene is possibly TRBD1 (5 bases). The end of the DNA fits TRBJ2-7 better, so the J call may be wrong. Looked up from germline, CDR1 is SEHNR and CDR2 is FQNEAQ (reference sequence). The CDR3 runs 14 residues. The CDR3 region has the DNA TGTGCCAGCAGCTTATTTGAGACAGCCCACGAGCAGTACTTC. Protein: CASSLFETAHEQYF.

This clonotype was observed a few times. The rearrangement joins TRBV21-1 to TRBJ1-2. TRBV21-1 is assigned pseudogene status. The CDR3 is 13 residues long. CDR3 sequence: CATSVEVLYGYTF. CDR3 nucleotide sequence: TGTGCCACCTCGGTGGAAGTACTCTATGGCTACACCTTC.

The CDR3 spells CASSSSVEQFF. The DNA of the CDR3 is TGTGCCAGCAGCTCTAGCGTTGAGCAGTTCTTC. The chain recombines TRBV13 with TRBJ2-1, with TRBD2 as a possible D gene (6 bases). The V gene's germline CDR1 is PRHDT and CDR2 FYEKMQ (reference sequence). Trimming removed 4 bases from V and 9 bases from J, with 7 bases in between. The CDR3 consists of 11 residues.

The chain carries TRBV18 and TRBJ1-2; D perhaps matches TRBD1 (5 bases). V lost 2 bases and J 6 bases, leaving 10 bases between the germline ends. Germline CDR1 KGHSH, CDR2 LQKENI. The CDR3 sequence is 13 residues long. CDR3 loop: CASSPEGPDGYTF. The CDR3 DNA reads TGTGCCAGCTCACCAGAGGGGCCTGATGGCTACACCTTC.

The CDR3 DNA is TGCAGCGTTGGGACAGGGGGCGCGGGTGGCTACACCTTC. Protein product: CSVGTGGAGGYTF. The V and J genes are TRBV29-1 and TRBJ1-2, with 11 bases identical to TRBD1. This CDR3 comprises 13 residues. Germline lookup yields CDR1 SQVTM and CDR2 ANQGSEA. V gave up 4 bases and J gave up 7 bases; unmatched junction bases: 5.

This clonotype has more than one count but fewer than ten. The rearrangement uses TRBV2 and TRBJ1-2; D is ambiguous. Per germline, CDR1 SNHLY and CDR2 FYNNEI. V lost 7 bases and J 6 bases, leaving 12 bases between the germline ends. This CDR3 is 12 amino acids long. CDR3 bases: TGTGCCAGCACGCCGGGGTTAGATGGCTACACCTTC. Translation: CASTPGLDGYTF. Variable domain in full (rest from reference TRBV2 and TRBJ1-2): EPEVTQTPSHQVTQMGQEVILRCVPISNHLYFYWYRQILGQKVEFLVSFYNNEISEKSEIFDDQFSVERPDGSNFTLKIRSTKLEDSAMYFCASTPGLDGYTFGSGTRLTVV.

The chain links TRBV25-1 to TRBJ2-7; D remains unclear. This CDR3 comprises 15 residues. Germline CDR1 is MGHDK and CDR2 is SYGVNS. V lost 3 bases to trimming and J lost 0 bases, with 12 bases between them. The CDR3 loop reads CASSDPSTSSYEQYF. The CDR3 DNA is TGTGCCAGCAGTGACCCATCCACCAGCTCCTACGAGCAGTACTTC.

This rearrangement joins TRBV29-1 to TRBJ1-2, with D maybe TRBD1 (6 bases). The CDR3 length is 12 residues. The germline gives CDR1 SQVTM, CDR2 ANQGSEA. Trimming removed 3 bases at V and 8 bases at J, with 13 bases between. The CDR3 DNA is TGCAGCGTTGAGTCGAACAGGGAAGGCTACACCTTC. Translating gives CSVESNREGYTF.

This clonotype was counted ten times or more. The chain couples TRBV10-3 to TRBJ2-5; D possibly corresponds to TRBD2 (6 bases). Germline CDR1 ENHRY, CDR2 SYGVKD. The CDR3 is 14 residues long. Deletions cut 6 bases from V and 4 bases from J, with 15 bases between. CDR3 coding DNA: TGTGCCATCAGGAGGGTAGAGGAGGGAGAGACCCAGTACTTC. Its protein product is CAIRRVEEGETQYF.

The rearrangement uses TRBV20-1 and TRBJ2-5; 8 bases map to TRBD2. The CDR3 totals 13 residues. CDR1 is DFQATT and CDR2 is SNEGSKA in the germline V gene (reference sequence). J was trimmed by 7 bases and V by 4 bases; bases with no gene match: 8. CDR3: CSAILAGPMTQYF. The CDR3 DNA follows: TGCAGTGCTATATTAGCGGGGCCTATGACCCAGTACTTC.

DNA for the CDR3: TGTGCCACCAGCAGAGATAGGACAGGGAGCGGGGAGCTGTTTTTT. Protein sequence: CATSRDRTGSGELFF. The chain has TRBV15 and TRBJ2-2; 8 bases match TRBD1. The V gene's germline CDR1 is LNHNV and CDR2 YYDKDF (reference sequence). J gave up 7 bases and V 0 bases, and 4 bases lay outside the gene matches. The CDR3 has 15 amino acids.

This clonotype came up a few times. In DNA, the CDR3 is TGTGCCAGCTCCCCCTCCGGGGGGAATCAGCCCCAGCATTTT. This encodes CASSPSGGNQPQHF. V is TRBV6-1 and J is TRBJ1-5; D might be TRBD1 (5 bases). The CDR3 length is 14 residues. With 8 bases removed from V and 4 bases from J, the gap between germline ends came to 15 bases. Per the germline V gene, CDR1 is MNHNS and CDR2 is SASEGT.

This clonotype has more than one count but fewer than ten. This sequence joins TRBV12-3 or TRBV12-4 and TRBJ2-4; D remains unclear. The CDR3 spans 14 residues. V was cut by 10 bases and J by 1 base, with 14 bases left in between. As DNA, the CDR3 is TGTGCCACAGGTTCCACTCTGGCCAAAAACATTCAGTACTTC. This translates into CATGSTLAKNIQYF.

The rearrangement joins TRBV28 to TRBJ2-7; no clear D gene. The V gene's germline CDR1 is MDHEN and CDR2 SYDVKM. The V gene lost 5 bases and the J gene lost 1 base, with 9 bases spanning the gap. CDR3 length equals 13 residues. The CDR3 nucleotides read TGTGCCAGCAGTGTTGGGTTATCCTACGAGCAGTACTTC. It yields the protein CASSVGLSYEQYF.

This chain's CDR3 is CSASPLTAGNEQFF. CDR3 coding DNA: TGCAGTGCTAGTCCCCTAACAGCGGGCAATGAGCAGTTCTTC. The J gene is TRBJ2-5, the V gene TRBV20-1; possible D gene TRBD2, 6 bases. The better agreement between TRBJ2-1 and the DNA end casts doubt on the J call. The V gene's germline CDR1 is DFQATT and CDR2 SNEGSKA (reference sequence). The CDR3 contains 14 residues.

The V call is TRBV7-2, the J call TRBJ2-2, with D possibly TRBD1 on 6 matching bases. Germline CDR1 and CDR2: SGHTA and FQGNSA. CDR3 length: 16 residues. V was shortened by 5 bases and J by 4 bases, with 17 bases between the two germline ends. The CDR3 region has the DNA TGTGCCAGCAGCCAACCTATCGGGACAACCACCGGGGAGCTGTTTTTT. Amino acids: CASSQPIGTTTGELFF. The full variable domain, its missing parts supplied by reference TRBV7-2 and TRBJ2-2, is GAGVSQSPSNKVTEKGKDVELRCDPISGHTALYWYRQSLGQGLEFLIYFQGNSAPDKSGLPSDRFSAERTGGSVSTLTIQRTQQEDSAVYLCASSQPIGTTTGELFFGEGSRLTVL.

The chain uses TRBV20-1 and TRBJ2-1, with a tentative D call TRBD1 (6 bases). The V gene lost 5 bases and the J gene lost 1 base, with 12 bases spanning the gap. CDR1 DFQATT and CDR2 SNEGSKA come from the germline V gene (reference sequence). The CDR3 has 14 amino acids. The CDR3 DNA sequence: TGCAGTGCTCAGGGGCTCCTATCCTACAATGAGCAGTTCTTC. Its protein is CSAQGLLSYNEQFF.